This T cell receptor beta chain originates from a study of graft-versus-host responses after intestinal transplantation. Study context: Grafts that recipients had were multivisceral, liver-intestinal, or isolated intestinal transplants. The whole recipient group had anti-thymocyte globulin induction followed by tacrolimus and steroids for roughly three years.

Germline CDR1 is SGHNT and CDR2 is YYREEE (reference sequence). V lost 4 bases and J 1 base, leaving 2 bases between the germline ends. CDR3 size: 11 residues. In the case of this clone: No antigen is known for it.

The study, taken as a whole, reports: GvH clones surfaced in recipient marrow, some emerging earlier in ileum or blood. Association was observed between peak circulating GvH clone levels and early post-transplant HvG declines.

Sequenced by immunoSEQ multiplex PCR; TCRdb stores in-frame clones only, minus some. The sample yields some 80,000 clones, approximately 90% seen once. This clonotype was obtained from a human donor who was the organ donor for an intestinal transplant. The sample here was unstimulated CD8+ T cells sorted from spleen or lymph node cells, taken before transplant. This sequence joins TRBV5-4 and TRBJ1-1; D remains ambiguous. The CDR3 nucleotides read TGTGCCAGCAGCCAGAACACTGAAGCTTTCTTT. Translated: CASSQNTEAFF.